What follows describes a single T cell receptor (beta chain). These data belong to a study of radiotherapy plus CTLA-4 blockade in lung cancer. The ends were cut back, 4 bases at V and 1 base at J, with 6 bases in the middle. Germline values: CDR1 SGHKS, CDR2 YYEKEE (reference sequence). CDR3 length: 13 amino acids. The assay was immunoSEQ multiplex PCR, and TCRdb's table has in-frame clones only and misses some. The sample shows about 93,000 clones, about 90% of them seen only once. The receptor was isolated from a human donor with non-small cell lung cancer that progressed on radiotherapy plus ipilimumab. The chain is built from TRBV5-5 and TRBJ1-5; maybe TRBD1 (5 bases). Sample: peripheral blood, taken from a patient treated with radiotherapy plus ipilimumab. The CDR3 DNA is TGTGCCAGCAGCGACAGAAGCAATCAGCCCCAGCATTTT. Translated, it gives CASSDRSNQPQHF. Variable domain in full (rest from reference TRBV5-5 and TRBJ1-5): DAGVTQSPTHLIKTRGQQVTLRCSPISGHKSVSWYQQVLGQGPQFIFQYYEKEERGRGNFPDRFSARQFPNYSSELNVNALLLGDSALYLCASSDRSNQPQHFGDGTRLSIL.